The 12 T cell receptor beta chains below were found in one sample sequenced in a study of T-cell memory formation after mild COVID-19. TCRdb reprocessed the 5' RACE reads via MiXCR and lists one record per CDR3 protein. The sample records about 420,000 distinct CDR3 sequences, 20% to 30% being singletons. The sequencing input was PBMCs or a T cell subset sorted from them (not recorded which). Source of these receptors: an adult woman who had mild COVID-19 (a few samples of this study predate the infection). Cell type and time point are not known.

The chain joins TRBV3-1 to TRBJ1-2; D ambiguous. Between the trimmed V and J ends, which lost 4 bases and 7 bases, there was a span of 13 bases. CDR1 is LGHDT and CDR2 is YNNKEL in the germline V gene (reference sequence). This CDR3 is 13 amino acids long. The DNA for the CDR3 is TGTGCCAGCAGCCGTTCGTTAGGAGGTGGCTACACCTTC. Translating gives CASSRSLGGGYTF.

This clonotype was seen a few times. The chain joins TRBV3-1 to TRBJ2-7; weak D call: TRBD1 (6 bases). The CDR3 consists of 13 residues. With 3 bases removed from V and 6 bases from J, the gap between germline ends came to 12 bases. Germline lookup yields CDR1 LGHDT and CDR2 YNNKEL (reference sequence). CDR3 sequence reads: CASSHGPGVEQYF. In DNA, the CDR3 is TGTGCCAGCAGCCATGGGCCAGGGGTCGAGCAGTACTTC.

This clonotype was seen more than once but under ten times. The chain links TRBV5-5 to TRBJ1-2; D uncertain. Trimming took 4 bases from V and 4 from J, leaving 11 bases between them. CDR1 and CDR2 (germline): SGHKS, YYEKEE (reference sequence). The CDR3 has 13 residues. The CDR3 bases are TGTGCCAGCAGCCGGGAGGGCCCCTATGGCTACACCTTC. Translating it yields CASSREGPYGYTF.

V and J are TRBV12-3 or TRBV12-4 and TRBJ1-1; TRBD1 is a possible D gene (6 bases). Trimming shortened V by 7 bases and J by 5 bases, and 20 bases separated the two germline ends. CDR3 length: 15 residues. This CDR3 reads CASKPRVGGRTEAFF. In DNA, the CDR3 is TGTGCCAGCAAGCCCCGCGTGGGGGGCCGAACTGAAGCTTTCTTT.

This clonotype was seen only a few times. The chain couples TRBV20-1 to TRBJ1-2, with D unresolved. There are 9 residues in the CDR3. In germline, CDR1 is DFQATT, CDR2 SNEGSKA (reference sequence). With 3 bases removed from V and 9 bases from J, the gap between germline ends came to 5 bases. In nucleotides, the CDR3 is TGCAGTGCTAGGGATAGCTACACCTTC. Translated, it gives CSARDSYTF.

This chain connects TRBV25-1 to TRBJ2-5; 10 bases line up with TRBD1. The CDR3 is 13 amino acids. The V gene end was trimmed by 8 bases and the J gene end by 9 bases; junction bases not matched to a gene: 9. Per the germline V gene, CDR1 is MGHDK and CDR2 is SYGVNS. The CDR3 reads CASAGTGASSQYF. CDR3 nucleotides: TGTGCCAGCGCCGGGACAGGGGCATCGTCCCAGTACTTC.

This chain uses TRBV6-2 or TRBV6-3 with TRBJ2-3, with 9 bases matching TRBD2. V dropped 6 bases and J dropped 2; count of bases not matched to a gene: 3. The CDR3 consists of 14 residues. Germline V gene sequence: CDR1 MNHEY, CDR2 SVGEGT. CDR3 nucleotides: TGTGCCAGCAGAGCGGGAGGAAACACAGATACGCAGTATTTT. Its protein product is CASRAGGNTDTQYF.

This clonotype has only a few counts. This chain uses TRBV19 with TRBJ2-7; D unclear. The germline CDR1 and CDR2 sequences are LNHDA and SQIVND (reference sequence). The CDR3 is 15 amino acids. V shed 5 bases and J shed 3 bases, with 17 bases lying between them. The CDR3 is CASSSHWGNNYEQYF. For the CDR3, the DNA is TGTGCCAGTAGTTCGCACTGGGGTAACAACTACGAGCAGTACTTC. Looking up the rest from reference TRBV19 and TRBJ2-7 gives the full variable domain: DGGITQSPKYLFRKEGQNVTLSCEQNLNHDAMYWYRQDPGQGLRLIYYSQIVNDFQKGDIAEGYSVSREKKESFPLTVTSAQKNPTAFYLCASSSHWGNNYEQYFGPGTRLTVT.

This clonotype came up a few times. This rearrangement joins TRBV9 to TRBJ1-2, with D unclear. CDR3 length: 14 amino acids. Germline values: CDR1 SGDLS, CDR2 YYNGEE. V dropped 0 bases and J dropped 8 bases, with 14 bases sitting between them. The CDR3 bases are TGTGCCAGCAGCGTAGCGGTAGGGAGGATCGGCTACACCTTC. This sequence encodes CASSVAVGRIGYTF.

This clonotype was picked up a small number of times. Relative to the germline gene, one junction end is altered; a read error may explain this. This chain joins TRBV6-2 or TRBV6-3 and TRBJ2-7, with 7 bases that match TRBD2. CDR1 and CDR2 (germline): MNHEY, SVGEGT. The CDR3 loop spans 11 amino acids. As DNA, the CDR3 is TGTGCCAGCAGTCAGGGAGCAGCGGGAAACTTC. It encodes CASSQGAAGNF.

This clonotype appeared a few times. CDR3 DNA sequence: TGTGCCAGCAGTCGAATAAGCGGGGGGAATGAGCAGTTCTTC. This sequence encodes CASSRISGGNEQFF. The chain uses TRBV12-3 or TRBV12-4 and TRBJ2-1, with 9 bases matching TRBD2. Trimming took 5 bases from V and 7 from J; bases not matched to a gene: 6. The CDR3 totals 14 residues.

In its sample, this clonotype was seen a few times. The chain combines TRBV7-2 with TRBJ2-1, with 11 nucleotides matching TRBD2. The CDR3 totals 15 residues. Germline-derived CDR1 and CDR2 are SGHTA and FQGNSA. The J segment lost 6 bases and the V segment lost 6 bases, leaving 7 bases of the junction unmatched. CDR3 bases: TGTGCCAGCAGTTCCGATAGCGGGAGGGCCAATGAGCAGTTCTTC. Translation gives CASSSDSGRANEQFF. Full variable domain (rest looked up from reference TRBV7-2 and TRBJ2-1): GAGVSQSPSNKVTEKGKDVELRCDPISGHTALYWYRQSLGQGLEFLIYFQGNSAPDKSGLPSDRFSAERTGGSVSTLTIQRTQQEDSAVYLCASSSDSGRANEQFFGPGTRLTVL.